This T cell receptor (beta chain) was sequenced in a study of blood T cell repertoires in COVID-19. Trimming removed 5 bases at V and 4 bases at J, with 17 bases between. Germline values: CDR1 SGHVS, CDR2 FQNEAQ. The CDR3 totals 15 residues. Donors were grouped by their self-reported clinical history. Assay: immunoSEQ multiplex PCR; the TCRdb copy retains only in-frame clones and omits some. The data show 150,000 to 250,000 clones, roughly four fifths seen once. This sequence was found in a middle-aged man who had recovered from COVID-19. The source material was PBMCs or T cells enriched from blood (not recorded which). This chain connects TRBV7-8 to TRBJ1-1, with a weak D call TRBD1 (5 bases). CDR3 sequence reads: CASSIVQGLGTEAFF. The CDR3 nucleotides are TGTGCCAGCAGCATAGTTCAGGGTCTCGGCACTGAAGCTTTCTTT.